The present entry profiles one T cell receptor (beta chain) with its context. Its antigen is unidentified. The data are from a study of T cell responses to AZD1222 COVID-19 vaccine. Whole-study results and caveats: Spike-specific TCRs gained breadth and depth after people received two AZD1222 doses. Donors were mostly white British, more females; clonal diversity possibly underestimated.

Data came from immunoSEQ multiplex PCR; TCRdb stores just in-frame clones and leaves some out. The table has more than 100,000 clones, approximately 90% seen once. CDR3 length: 14 residues. V lost 9 bases to trimming and J lost 6 bases; unmatched junction nucleotides: 11. Germline V lookup: CDR1 SGHNT, CDR2 YYREEE (reference sequence). The chain employs TRBV5-4 and TRBJ2-1; 8 bases match TRBD2. The source is an adult in good health. The starting material was peripheral blood, obtained on day 0 of AZD1222 vaccination. The CDR3 loop reads CAITTGLAANEQFF. CDR3 nucleotide sequence: TGTGCCATTACGACCGGACTAGCTGCCAATGAGCAGTTCTTC.